The 12 T cell receptor beta chains reported below all come from one sample, sequenced in a study of T cells in Graves' hyperthyroidism and ophthalmopathy. Amplified TCR beta CDR3 regions derived from RNA transcripts. A set of HTBI primers served as the primers for a first-round RT-PCR of the TCR CDR3. One entry per CDR3 protein results from TCRdb running MiXCR on the multiplex PCR reads. The data contain some 760,000 distinct CDR3 sequences, 14% of them seen just once; the ten biggest clones take up roughly 10%. Sequencing was carried out using blood. The receptors stem from a woman aged 18-35 years with Graves' hyperthyroidism.

This clonotype was seen more than once but under ten times. The chain combines TRBV30 with TRBJ1-5, with unresolved D. CDR3 size: 14 residues. V lost 2 bases, J lost 0 bases, and 8 bases lay in between. Germline CDR1 GTSNPN, CDR2 SVGIG (reference sequence). The CDR3 region is CAWSQGFSNQPQHF. DNA of the CDR3: TGTGCCTGGAGTCAAGGGTTTAGCAATCAGCCCCAGCATTTT. The whole variable domain, filled in from reference TRBV30 and TRBJ1-5, reads SQTIHQWPATLVQPVGSPLSLECTVEGTSNPNLYWYRQAAGRGLQLLFYSVGIGQISSEVPQNLSASRPQDRQFILSSKKLLLSDSGFYLCAWSQGFSNQPQHFGDGTRLSIL.

This clonotype appeared a few times. The CDR3 here is CASSPSVGVRETQYF. For the CDR3, the DNA is TGTGCCAGCAGTCCTAGTGTGGGAGTAAGAGAGACCCAGTACTTC. This chain uses TRBV6-1 with TRBJ2-5, with a weak D call TRBD2 (5 bases). Trimming left V 5 bases short and J 4 bases short, with 17 bases between. The CDR3 length is 15 residues. Germline V gene lookup returns CDR1 MNHNS and CDR2 SASEGT.

This clonotype was detected only a few times. The CDR3: CASSQEIDPGELFF. The CDR3 DNA follows: TGCGCCAGCAGCCAAGAGATAGACCCCGGGGAGCTGTTTTTT. This rearrangement joins TRBV4-3 to TRBJ2-2; D gene unclear. Looked up from germline, CDR1 is LGHNA and CDR2 is YSLEER. V lost 0 bases and J 6 bases, leaving 8 bases between the germline ends. The CDR3 is 14 residues long.

This clonotype was seen at least ten times. This sequence joins TRBV6-6 and TRBJ1-3; a possible D gene is TRBD1 (5 bases). V lost 1 base and J 4 bases, leaving 11 bases between the germline ends. The CDR3 has 15 amino acids. Germline assignment: CDR1 MNHNY and CDR2 SVGAGI (reference sequence). This CDR3 reads CASSYFDRTGNTIYF. The CDR3 DNA reads as TGTGCCAGCAGTTACTTCGACAGAACCGGAAACACCATATATTTT.

On this clonotype itself: A much larger clone lies one base from this, so it may be a read error. This rearrangement joins TRBV27 to TRBJ1-1; tentatively, D is TRBD1 (5 bases). This CDR3 comprises 15 residues. Germline CDR1 is MNHEY and CDR2 is SMNVEV (reference sequence). V was clipped by 5 bases and J by 4 bases, with 17 bases between them. The CDR3 DNA reads as TGTGCCAGCAGTCTGGGGGACGGGGGGAGCACTGAAGCTTTCTTT. This encodes CASSLGDGGSTEAFF.

V gene TRBV3-1 combines with J gene TRBJ1-5; no clear D gene. Germline CDR1 LGHDT, CDR2 YNNKEL (reference sequence). The CDR3 length is 14 residues. The ends were cut back, 1 base at V and 9 bases at J, with 13 bases in the middle. In DNA, the CDR3 is TGTGCCAGCAGCCAAGCCCTAGGACGGGGGCCCCAGCATTTT. This sequence encodes CASSQALGRGPQHF. The variable domain in full, with the rest retrieved from reference TRBV3-1 and TRBJ1-5, is DTAVSQTPKYLVTQMGNDKSIKCEQNLGHDTMYWYKQDSKKFLKIMFSYNNKELIINETVPNRFSPKSPDKAHLNLHINSLELGDSAVYFCASSQALGRGPQHFGDGTRLSIL.

This clonotype has only a few counts. The chain employs TRBV14 and TRBJ1-1, with TRBD1 as a possible D gene (6 bases). Trimming cost V 1 base and J 10 bases, with 13 bases left between them. The CDR3 has 13 residues. Germline V gene sequence: CDR1 SGHDN, CDR2 FVKESK. The CDR3 loop reads CASSQVEQGPAFF. Written as DNA, the CDR3 is TGTGCCAGCAGCCAAGTGGAACAGGGCCCAGCTTTCTTT.

The rearrangement links TRBV12-5 to TRBJ1-1; no reliable D call. The CDR3 has 12 amino acids. Germline-derived CDR1 and CDR2 are LGHNT and FRNRAP. V lost 7 bases and J 8 bases, leaving 14 bases between the germline ends. The DNA of the CDR3 is TGTGCTAGTGCTGAACCTGACCGAGAAGCTTTCTTT. Protein sequence: CASAEPDREAFF.

The chain links TRBV7-2 to TRBJ2-1, with 8 bases fitting TRBD2. Germline V gives CDR1 SGHTA, CDR2 FQGNSA. There are 17 residues in the CDR3. V gave up 5 bases and J gave up 4 bases; unmatched junction bases: 13. CDR3: CASSQKVGTRVYNEQFF. The CDR3 DNA is TGTGCCAGCAGCCAAAAGGTCGGGACTAGGGTTTACAATGAGCAGTTCTTC.

This clonotype was detected ten times or more. V and J are TRBV7-2 and TRBJ2-2, with D unclear. V was cut by 5 bases and J by 7 bases, with 11 bases left in between. Germline CDR1 and CDR2: SGHTA and FQGNSA. The CDR3 spans 13 residues. The CDR3 loop reads CASSEQPSGELFF. DNA for the CDR3: TGTGCCAGCAGCGAACAACCTAGCGGGGAGCTGTTTTTT.

The chain carries TRBV27 and TRBJ2-7; TRBD1 matches 8 bases. The CDR3 covers 13 residues. Losses at the gene ends were 5 bases for V and 9 bases for J; bases not matched to a gene: 9. From germline, CDR1 is MNHEY and CDR2 SMNVEV (reference sequence). In DNA, the CDR3 is TGTGCCAGCAGTCCAGGGACAGGAATCGGGCAGTACTTC. This encodes CASSPGTGIGQYF.

The table lists this clonotype with a few counts. The J gene is TRBJ1-6, the V gene TRBV6-6; D gene unclear. The CDR3 spans 16 residues. From germline, CDR1 is MNHNY and CDR2 SVGAGI (reference sequence). The germline V and J ends were trimmed by 0 bases and 7 bases, with 13 bases remaining between them. CDR3 region: CASSYSILQLNSPLHF. In DNA, the CDR3 is TGTGCCAGCAGTTACTCGATATTGCAGCTCAATTCACCCCTCCACTTT.